Each of the 20 T cell receptor beta chains below was sequenced from the same sample in a study of T cells in Graves' hyperthyroidism and ophthalmopathy. RNA transcripts yielded amplified TCR beta CDR3 regions. In the first-round RT-PCR of the TCR CDR3, the HTBI primer set was used. TCRdb called the multiplex PCR reads again in MiXCR, with one record for every CDR3 protein. Among 220,000 or so distinct CDR3 sequences, over 15% were seen once, and the ten largest hold about 30%. Sequences were obtained from blood. These TCRs come from a woman aged 18-29 years with Graves' ophthalmopathy.

This clonotype has only a few counts. The chain joins TRBV10-3 to TRBJ1-4; possible D gene TRBD1, 5 bases. The CDR3 length is 15 residues. V was shortened by 3 bases and J by 7 bases, with 15 bases between the two germline ends. Per the germline V gene, CDR1 is ENHRY and CDR2 is SYGVKD. CDR3 nucleotide sequence: TGTGCCATCAGTGACGACAGAAGCGTAGGTGAAAAACTGTTTTTT. Its protein product is CAISDDRSVGEKLFF.

This clonotype occurred many times. J is TRBJ2-7 and V is TRBV12-3 or TRBV12-4, with D possibly matching TRBD2 (5 bases). CDR3 size: 12 residues. The V and J ends lost 3 bases and 6 bases respectively, with 9 bases between them. The CDR3 here is CASSLPGSEQYF. As DNA, the CDR3 is TGTGCCAGCAGTTTGCCTGGGAGCGAGCAGTACTTC.

The V call is TRBV4-1, the J call TRBJ2-1, with TRBD2 matching 13 bases. The CDR3 contains 17 residues. The V and J ends lost 2 bases and 7 bases, in that order; junction bases with no gene match: 8. CDR1 and CDR2 from the germline V gene are MGHRA and YSYEKL. DNA of the CDR3: TGCGCCAGCAGCCAAACCCGGACTAGCGGGAGTTCTAATGAGCAGTTCTTC. Protein: CASSQTRTSGSSNEQFF.

This clonotype turned up a few times. The rearrangement links TRBV9 to TRBJ2-7; 10 bases agree with TRBD1. Germline V gene data show CDR1 as SGDLS and CDR2 as YYNGEE. J gave up 6 bases and V 4 bases, and 4 bases lay outside the gene matches. This CDR3 comprises 13 residues. In DNA form, the CDR3 reads TGTGCCAGCAGCACGACAGGGGGCTCCGAGCAGTACTTC. Its translation: CASSTTGGSEQYF. Filled out from reference TRBV9 and TRBJ2-7, the complete variable domain reads DSGVTQTPKHLITATGQRVTLRCSPRSGDLSVYWYQQSLDQGLQFLIQYYNGEERAKGNILERFSAQQFPDLHSELNLSSLELGDSALYFCASSTTGGSEQYFGPGTRLTVT.

In this sample, this clonotype turned up many times. This rearrangement joins TRBV5-4 to TRBJ2-7; D uncertain. Looked up from germline, CDR1 is SGHNT and CDR2 is YYREEE (reference sequence). Trimming left V 3 bases short and J 5 bases short, with 6 bases between. The CDR3 is made up of 11 amino acids. The CDR3 DNA follows: TGTGCCAGCAGCTCAAACCACGAGCAGTACTTC. Translated, it gives CASSSNHEQYF. Supplemented by reference TRBV5-4 and TRBJ2-7, the full variable domain reads ETGVTQSPTHLIKTRGQQVTLRCSSQSGHNTVSWYQQALGQGPQFIFQYYREEENGRGNFPPRFSGLQFPNYSSELNVNALELDDSALYLCASSSNHEQYFGPGTRLTVT.

The genes are TRBV28 and TRBJ2-7; TRBD1 might be the D (5 bases). This CDR3 has 14 residues. The V end was cut by 3 bases, the J end by 0 bases, with 9 bases between. Germline CDR1 is MDHEN and CDR2 is SYDVKM. CDR3 amino acids: CASSFWGGSYEQYF. CDR3 in DNA: TGTGCCAGCAGTTTCTGGGGCGGCTCCTACGAGCAGTACTTC.

At least ten counts were recorded for this clonotype. The rearrangement joins TRBV18 to TRBJ1-2; possible D gene TRBD1, 5 bases. V lost 2 bases, J lost 7 bases, and 8 bases lay in between. Germline V gene lookup returns CDR1 KGHSH and CDR2 LQKENI. This CDR3 comprises 12 residues. CDR3 loop: CASSPAGSGYTF. In DNA form, the CDR3 reads TGTGCCAGCTCACCAGCAGGGTCTGGCTACACCTTC.

Remarks on this clonotype: A read error may be the cause here, since a much bigger clone is one base away. The V and J genes are TRBV6-2 or TRBV6-3 and TRBJ2-1; 11 positions agree with TRBD2. Germline trimming cut 5 bases from V and 5 bases from J; bases unmatched to any gene: 17. Germline values: CDR1 MNHEY, CDR2 SVGEGT. There are 19 residues in the CDR3. The CDR3 nucleotides are TGTGCCAGCAGTGTTCGGGACCTAGCGGGAGGTCCCTATCACAATGAGCAGTTCTTC. Protein: CASSVRDLAGGPYHNEQFF.

This clonotype showed up many times. This chain uses TRBV20-1 with TRBJ1-2, with TRBD1 matching over 7 bases. V gave up 3 bases and J gave up 5 bases; unmatched junction bases: 6. Germline lookup yields CDR1 DFQATT and CDR2 SNEGSKA (reference sequence). The CDR3 has 13 amino acids. The CDR3 DNA reads as TGCAGTGCTAGGAGACAGGGCGAGTATGGCTACACCTTC. It specifies CSARRQGEYGYTF.

This clonotype has just a few counts. This rearrangement joins TRBV14 to TRBJ2-2, with TRBD2 as a possible D gene (6 bases). Germline assignment: CDR1 SGHDN and CDR2 FVKESK. The CDR3 contains 17 residues. V lost 0 bases to trimming and J lost 2 bases, with 13 bases between them. The CDR3 nucleotides read TGTGCCAGCAGCCAAGACTCCAGGGCGGGAAACACCGGGGAGCTGTTTTTT. Residues: CASSQDSRAGNTGELFF.

This chain connects TRBV20-1 to TRBJ2-5, with 8 bases that match TRBD1. With 3 bases clipped from V and 0 bases from J, the junction kept 6 bases outside the gene matches. The CDR3 is 15 residues long. Germline V gene sequence: CDR1 DFQATT, CDR2 SNEGSKA (reference sequence). The CDR3 bases are TGCAGTGCTAGGACAGGGGCGACCCACCAAGAGACCCAGTACTTC. Translated: CSARTGATHQETQYF.

The chain links TRBV5-1 to TRBJ2-2; 8 bases map to TRBD2. Germline CDR1 SGHRS, CDR2 YFSETQ. With V trimmed by 3 bases and J by 6 bases, 10 bases remained unmatched. The CDR3 has 16 residues. CDR3 in DNA: TGCGCCAGCAGCTACGTGGGACTAGGGGTCGCCGGGGAGCTGTTTTTT. It is translated as CASSYVGLGVAGELFF. The full variable domain, in which reference TRBV5-1 and TRBJ2-2 provide the parts outside the CDR3, is KAGVTQTPRYLIKTRGQQVTLSCSPISGHRSVSWYQQTPGQGLQFLFEYFSETQRNKGNFPGRFSGRQFSNSRSEMNVSTLELGDSALYLCASSYVGLGVAGELFFGEGSRLTVL.

This clonotype appeared many times. DNA of the CDR3: TGCAGCGTGGAGTCATTGAACACTGAAGCTTTCTTT. Amino acids: CSVESLNTEAFF. The V and J genes are TRBV29-1 and TRBJ1-1; D is undetermined. The germline CDR1 and CDR2 sequences are SQVTM and ANQGSEA. CDR3 size: 12 residues. V lost 6 bases, J lost 0 bases, and 8 bases lay in between.

The chain uses TRBV28 and TRBJ2-7; 12 nucleotides align to TRBD2. Looked up from germline, CDR1 is MDHEN and CDR2 is SYDVKM. This CDR3 is built from 18 residues. The V segment lost 7 bases and the J segment 2 bases; nucleotides outside the gene matches: 15. The CDR3 DNA follows: TGTGCCAGCAACCCAACGGTGAGGACTAGCGGGACCCCCTACGAGCAGTACTTC. The encoded protein is CASNPTVRTSGTPYEQYF.

This clonotype occurred a few times. A much more abundant neighbour one base away suggests this may be a read error. CDR3 residues: CASSESFAEVYEQYF. CDR3 sequence (DNA): TGTGCCAGCAGTGAATCGTTTGCTGAAGTCTACGAGCAGTACTTC. The chain recombines TRBV25-1 with TRBJ2-7; unclear D gene. The CDR3 extends over 15 amino acids. Germline V gene data show CDR1 as MGHDK and CDR2 as SYGVNS. Between the trimmed V and J ends, which lost 1 base and 3 bases, there was a span of 13 bases.

This clonotype was counted many times. This chain's CDR3 is CASSDPVYRGQQYF. Here the CDR3 DNA reads TGTGCCAGCAGTGACCCGGTCTACAGGGGACAGCAGTACTTC. The chain is built from TRBV6-1 and TRBJ2-7, with TRBD1 matching 7 bases. Germline-derived CDR1 and CDR2 are MNHNS and SASEGT. The CDR3 length is 14 residues. Trimming cost V 3 bases and J 8 bases; bases outside gene matches: 10.

This clonotype was seen a few times. The chain joins TRBV20-1 to TRBJ2-5; D is possibly TRBD1 (7 bases). There are 15 residues in the CDR3. V lost 3 bases, J lost 4 bases, and 18 bases lay in between. Germline V gene sequence: CDR1 DFQATT, CDR2 SNEGSKA (reference sequence). CDR3 region: CSASGRGVLRETQYF. CDR3 nucleotides: TGCAGTGCTAGCGGCAGGGGGGTATTAAGAGAGACCCAGTACTTC.

Many counts were recorded for this clonotype. The chain uses TRBV10-1 and TRBJ2-7; D is undetermined. The CDR3 sequence is 16 residues long. Germline V lookup: CDR1 WNHNN, CDR2 SYGVQD (reference sequence). Trimming removed 0 bases from V and 0 bases from J, with 12 bases in between. The chain's CDR3 is CASSESPAALSYEQYF. CDR3 bases: TGCGCCAGCAGTGAGTCGCCGGCAGCTCTCTCCTACGAGCAGTACTTC.

In its sample, this clonotype was seen a few times. A much more abundant neighbour one base away suggests this may be a read error. The rearrangement links TRBV3-1 to TRBJ2-3; 10 bases agree with TRBD1. Germline loops: CDR1 LGHDT, CDR2 YNNKEL (reference sequence). With V trimmed by 4 bases and J by 4 bases, 5 bases remained unmatched. The CDR3 runs to 15 residues. The DNA for the CDR3 is TGTGCCAGCAGCCCCGAGACAGGGGGCGCAGATACGCAGTATTTT. Translating it yields CASSPETGGADTQYF.

This clonotype was recorded at least ten times. Here the CDR3 reads CAWSDGTASYEQYF. The CDR3 DNA reads as TGTGCCTGGAGCGACGGGACTGCCTCCTACGAGCAGTACTTC. The chain links TRBV30 to TRBJ2-7; a weak D match, TRBD2 (6 bases). The CDR3 length is 14 residues. CDR1 GTSNPN and CDR2 SVGIG come from the germline V gene (reference sequence). Trimming took 3 bases from V and 0 from J, leaving 12 bases between them.